The 20 T cell receptor beta chains listed next were all sequenced from one sample in a study of shared clonotypes between healthy human individuals. Data came from immunoSEQ multiplex PCR; TCRdb stores just in-frame clones and leaves some out. The sample holds under 1 million clones, just over 95% seen once. CD45RO-negative cells were positively selected for CCR7, leaving out terminally differentiated effector memory CD45RA+ cells. The sample taken for sequencing was naive CD8+ T cells sorted from blood. These receptors were obtained from a man aged 25-40 years in good health.

The chain joins TRBV30 to TRBJ2-1; D is uncertain. CDR3 length equals 13 residues. Germline CDR1 and CDR2: GTSNPN and SVGIG (reference sequence). The V and J ends lost 7 bases and 0 bases respectively, with 10 bases between them. CDR3 sequence (DNA): TGTGCCTTGAAAGTGAGCTCCTACAATGAGCAGTTCTTC. It encodes CALKVSSYNEQFF.

J is TRBJ1-5 and V is TRBV2; D ambiguous. Deletions cut 7 bases from V and 4 bases from J, with 8 bases between. The CDR3 runs 12 residues. CDR1 SNHLY and CDR2 FYNNEI come from the germline V gene. CDR3: CASTIGNQPQHF. CDR3 coding DNA: TGTGCCAGCACGATCGGGAATCAGCCCCAGCATTTT. The entire variable domain, with the rest obtained from reference TRBV2 and TRBJ1-5, is as follows: EPEVTQTPSHQVTQMGQEVILRCVPISNHLYFYWYRQILGQKVEFLVSFYNNEISEKSEIFDDQFSVERPDGSNFTLKIRSTKLEDSAMYFCASTIGNQPQHFGDGTRLSIL.

As regards this clone: Other DNA sequences in the sample encode the same CDR3. The rearrangement uses TRBV7-9 and TRBJ2-7; D is unclear. From germline, CDR1 is SEHNR and CDR2 FQNEAQ (reference sequence). There are 12 residues in the CDR3. Trimming left V 2 bases short and J 4 bases short, with 6 bases between. The chain's CDR3 is CASSLPNYEQYF. As DNA, the CDR3 is TGTGCCAGCAGCTTACCGAATTACGAGCAGTACTTC.

V and J are TRBV6-6 and TRBJ2-2; D may match TRBD1 or TRBD2 (5 bases each). The CDR3 consists of 13 residues. CDR1 is MNHNY, CDR2 SVGAGI, per germline (reference sequence). V was pared by 6 bases and J by 7 bases, with 12 bases between. CDR3 sequence reads: CASSNLRGGELFF. CDR3 sequence (DNA): TGTGCCAGCAGCAACCTGAGGGGCGGGGAGCTGTTTTTT.

The chain uses TRBV11-2 and TRBJ2-2, with 8 bases matching TRBD2. The CDR3 totals 15 residues. Germline values: CDR1 SGHAT, CDR2 FQNNGV. J was trimmed by 0 bases and V by 11 bases; bases with no gene match: 8. The CDR3 region has the DNA TGTGCCCACGGGGGGACTAGTCCGAACACCGGGGAGCTGTTTTTT. It specifies CAHGGTSPNTGELFF.

This rearrangement joins TRBV29-1 to TRBJ2-1; D possibly uses TRBD1 or TRBD2 (5 bases each). V dropped 4 bases and J dropped 4 bases, with 14 bases sitting between them. The length of the CDR3 is 14 residues. CDR1 and CDR2 (germline): SQVTM, ANQGSEA. As DNA, the CDR3 is TGCAGCGTTGCACGGCTGGGGGTTTACAATGAGCAGTTCTTC. This gives the protein CSVARLGVYNEQFF.

This chain connects TRBV11-2 to TRBJ2-7, with D perhaps matching TRBD1 (7 bases). V lost 5 bases and J 0 bases, leaving 14 bases between the germline ends. Germline V gene lookup returns CDR1 SGHAT and CDR2 FQNNGV. This CDR3 spans 15 amino acids. This chain's CDR3 is CASSGSGGSSYEQYF. The CDR3 DNA reads as TGTGCCAGCAGCGGGTCAGGGGGGAGCTCCTACGAGCAGTACTTC.

The CDR3 sequence: CASSLGQDETYEQYF. CDR3 DNA sequence: TGCGCCAGCAGCTTGGGACAGGACGAAACCTACGAGCAGTACTTC. The V call is TRBV5-1, the J call TRBJ2-7; a weak D match, TRBD1 (6 bases). Germline CDR1 is SGHRS and CDR2 is YFSETQ. This CDR3 spans 15 amino acids. The V and J ends lost 0 bases and 2 bases respectively, with 12 bases between them.

The V and J genes are TRBV7-8 and TRBJ2-5; perhaps TRBD2 as D (6 bases). The ends were cut back, 5 bases at V and 6 bases at J, with 16 bases in the middle. The germline CDR1 and CDR2 sequences are SGHVS and FQNEAQ. This CDR3 region has 14 residues. The CDR3 region is CASSPRDEYQTQYF. CDR3 in DNA: TGTGCCAGCAGCCCGCGGGATGAGTATCAGACCCAGTACTTC.

This chain connects TRBV4-1 to TRBJ1-5; the D gene is possibly TRBD1 (6 bases). The CDR3 runs 15 residues. The germline V gene has CDR1 MGHRA and CDR2 YSYEKL. Trimming took 0 bases from V and 3 from J, leaving 9 bases between them. The CDR3 nucleotides read TGCGCCAGCAGCCAAGAAGGGGGGATCAATCAGCCCCAGCATTTT. It yields the protein CASSQEGGINQPQHF.

The chain combines TRBV7-2 with TRBJ2-3; no firm D call. CDR1 and CDR2 from the germline V gene are SGHTA and FQGNSA. V gave up 3 bases and J gave up 2 bases, with 9 bases separating them. The CDR3 is made up of 14 amino acids. The CDR3 region has the DNA TGTGCCAGCAGCTTCTGGGGTCCCACAGATACGCAGTATTTT. Amino acids: CASSFWGPTDTQYF.

This chain links TRBV7-9 with TRBJ2-7; possible D gene TRBD1, 6 bases. The length of the CDR3 is 12 residues. Trimming removed 5 bases from V and 5 bases from J, with 10 bases in between. Germline-derived CDR1 and CDR2 are SEHNR and FQNEAQ (reference sequence). CDR3 in amino acids: CASSATGHEQYF. The CDR3 DNA sequence: TGTGCCAGCAGCGCGACAGGCCACGAGCAGTACTTC. Filled out from reference TRBV7-9 and TRBJ2-7, the complete variable domain reads DTGVSQNPRHKITKRGQNVTFRCDPISEHNRLYWYRQTLGQGPEFLTYFQNEAQLEKSRLLSDRFSAERPKGSFSTLEIQRTEQGDSAMYLCASSATGHEQYFGPGTRLTVT.

The sample holds one count of this clone. The chain carries TRBV29-1 and TRBJ2-1, with 10 bases lining up with TRBD2. The V segment lost 6 bases and the J segment 9 bases; nucleotides outside the gene matches: 14. Germline assignment: CDR1 SQVTM and CDR2 ANQGSEA. There are 15 residues in the CDR3. CDR3 in amino acids: CSVGMGLAKGGEQFF. CDR3 nucleotides: TGCAGCGTGGGGATGGGACTAGCGAAAGGGGGTGAGCAGTTCTTC.

The CDR3 here is CASSISGGTGELFF. DNA of the CDR3: TGTGCCAGTAGTATTTCCGGCGGCACCGGGGAGCTGTTTTTT. The chain uses TRBV19 and TRBJ2-2; D ambiguous. V was cut by 3 bases and J by 4 bases, with 9 bases left in between. Germline V CDR1 and CDR2: LNHDA, SQIVND (reference sequence). CDR3 length: 14 amino acids.

This chain links TRBV4-2 with TRBJ1-1; the D gene is possibly TRBD1 (5 bases). This CDR3 comprises 15 residues. Per the germline V gene, CDR1 is LGHNA and CDR2 is YNFKEQ. V lost 4 bases to trimming and J lost 1 base, with 13 bases between them. The CDR3 spells CASSRASTANTEAFF. In nucleotides, the CDR3 is TGTGCCAGCAGCCGGGCTTCGACAGCGAACACTGAAGCTTTCTTT.

The V call is TRBV5-6, the J call TRBJ2-3; TRBD2 aligns across 12 bases. Germline loops: CDR1 SGHDT, CDR2 YYEEEE. CDR3 size: 16 residues. Germline trimming cut 2 bases from V and 7 bases from J; bases unmatched to any gene: 8. CDR3 DNA: TGTGCCAGCAGCTTCCCTAGCGGGGGGGGCGGAAATACGCAGTATTTT. It is translated as CASSFPSGGGGNTQYF. Full variable domain (outside the CDR3, taken from reference TRBV5-6 and TRBJ2-3): DAGVTQSPTHLIKTRGQQVTLRCSPKSGHDTVSWYQQALGQGPQFIFQYYEEEERQRGNFPDRFSGHQFPNYSSELNVNALLLGDSALYLCASSFPSGGGGNTQYFGPGTRLTVL.

The chain links TRBV10-1 to TRBJ1-5, with D possibly matching TRBD1 (6 bases). Trimming shortened V by 4 bases and J by 5 bases, and 24 bases separated the two germline ends. The germline V gene encodes CDR1 WNHNN and CDR2 SYGVQD (reference sequence). The CDR3 spans 18 residues. DNA of the CDR3: TGCGCCAGCAGTGGGCCCTGTCGACAGGTTGGGTCCTATCAGCCCCAGCATTTT. It yields the protein CASSGPCRQVGSYQPQHF.

The J gene is TRBJ2-3, the V gene TRBV27; D is ambiguous. The CDR3 has 11 residues. The V end lost 2 bases, the J end lost 12 bases, and 9 bases lay between the germline ends. The germline V gene has CDR1 MNHEY and CDR2 SMNVEV (reference sequence). The CDR3 sequence is CASSLGRSQYF. The CDR3 DNA follows: TGTGCCAGCAGTTTAGGACGGAGTCAGTATTTT.

The chain joins TRBV11-2 to TRBJ2-1; 7 nucleotides line up with TRBD2. In germline, CDR1 is SGHAT, CDR2 FQNNGV. J gave up 3 bases and V 3 bases, and 5 bases lay outside the gene matches. The CDR3 has 15 residues. CDR3 nucleotides: TGTGCCAGCAGCTTCTCTAGCGGACTCTACAATGAGCAGTTCTTC. Translated: CASSFSSGLYNEQFF.

The V call is TRBV10-2, the J call TRBJ1-1, with 7 bases fitting TRBD1. CDR1 is WSHSY, CDR2 SAAADI, per germline. The CDR3 loop spans 14 amino acids. J gave up 4 bases and V 3 bases, and 5 bases lay outside the gene matches. The CDR3 DNA sequence: TGCGCCAGCAGTGAAGCAGGGGGAGGCACTGAAGCTTTCTTT. Protein: CASSEAGGGTEAFF.